The 6 T cell receptor beta chains presented below share a single source sample, sequenced in a study of cytomegalovirus exposure and HLA in healthy donors. PCR involved 60 Vbeta and 13 Jbeta primers. The table came from immunoSEQ multiplex PCR; TCRdb's copy has only in-frame clones and leaves some out. The table records fewer than 200,000 clones, over 75% of them present only once. The sample was PBMCs. The receptors were sampled from a male donor in good health and CMV-seronegative.

The sample holds one count of this clone. The chain employs TRBV10-3 and TRBJ2-2; 8 positions agree with TRBD1. Germline V CDR1 and CDR2: ENHRY, SYGVKD. This CDR3 is built from 16 residues. The V segment lost 4 bases and the J segment 7 bases; nucleotides outside the gene matches: 11. The CDR3 DNA sequence: TGTGCCATCAGTGCGTCCGGCAGGGGGCTTGGCGGGGAGCTGTTTTTT. This gives the protein CAISASGRGLGGELFF.

The rearrangement links TRBV6-5 to TRBJ1-6, with 7 bases fitting TRBD1. V dropped 0 bases and J dropped 10; count of bases not matched to a gene: 9. The germline V gene has CDR1 MNHEY and CDR2 SVGAGI. The CDR3 sequence is 16 residues long. CDR3 nucleotide sequence: TGTGCCAGCAGTTACTCCCCCTCGACAGGGAGCTCACCCCTCCACTTT. This sequence encodes CASSYSPSTGSSPLHF.

V gene TRBV28 combines with J gene TRBJ1-2; D not certain. Germline V gene data show CDR1 as MDHEN and CDR2 as SYDVKM. V was clipped by 6 bases and J by 0 bases, with 5 bases between them. The CDR3 spans 12 residues. CDR3 residues: CASSPANYGYTF. CDR3 bases: TGTGCCAGCAGCCCAGCTAACTATGGCTACACCTTC.

This clone was seen only a few times. The CDR3, as DNA: TGTGCCAGTAATAGGCTGGGGCGAGAAAAACTGTTTTTT. It specifies CASNRLGREKLFF. This chain connects TRBV19 to TRBJ1-4; the D gene is possibly TRBD1 (5 bases). This CDR3 spans 13 amino acids. Germline CDR1 LNHDA, CDR2 SQIVND (reference sequence). Trimming stripped 7 bases from V and 8 bases from J, with 14 bases between.

The CDR3 DNA is TGTGCCAGCCTCCCCTACACAGATACGCAGTATTTT. The encoded protein is CASLPYTDTQYF. The chain recombines TRBV2 with TRBJ2-3; D remains ambiguous. V was pared by 8 bases and J by 2 bases, with 8 bases between. This CDR3 is 12 amino acids long. Germline CDR1 and CDR2: SNHLY and FYNNEI.

This CDR3 reads CASSTRTGVNYGYTF. CDR3 bases: TGTGCCAGCAGCACACGGACAGGCGTCAACTATGGCTACACCTTC. V usage is TRBV7-2 and J usage is TRBJ1-2, with TRBD1 matching 7 bases. J was trimmed by 2 bases and V by 5 bases; bases with no gene match: 8. This CDR3 contains 15 residues. CDR1 is SGHTA, CDR2 FQGNSA, per germline. Full variable domain (remainder filled in from reference TRBV7-2 and TRBJ1-2): GAGVSQSPSNKVTEKGKDVELRCDPISGHTALYWYRQSLGQGLEFLIYFQGNSAPDKSGLPSDRFSAERTGGSVSTLTIQRTQQEDSAVYLCASSTRTGVNYGYTFGSGTRLTVV.